These T cell receptor beta chains were read from a single sample in a study of Ad26.COV2.S vaccination and SARS-CoV-2 variants. TCRdb's table, derived via immunoSEQ multiplex PCR, lists solely in-frame clones and lacks some. The sample contains about 370,000 clones, 70% to 90% of which appear only once. Sequences were derived from peripheral blood, sampled in a trial of Ad26.COV2.S vaccine versus placebo. These receptors came from a person aged 18-60 years who received the Ad26.COV2.S COVID-19 vaccine or a placebo. Each CDR3 is given with its conserved first and last residue. Fields, in order: J gene, D gene, V gene, CDR3 length, clone size, CDR3 DNA, CDR3 protein. D genes are given only for firm matches. Not all rows give a size; the values are once, few, many and, for expanded clones, a class.

j_call: TRBJ2-7
d_call: -
v_call: TRBV5-1
cdr3_length: 15
clone_size: -
cdr3_nt: TGCGCCAGCAGCGGAACCGGGACATTCCCCTACGAGCAGTACTTC
cdr3_aa: CASSGTGTFPYEQYF

j_call: TRBJ1-5
d_call: -
v_call: TRBV28
cdr3_length: 14
clone_size: -
cdr3_nt: TGTGCCAGCAGGACTCATGAACCCAATCAGCCCCAGCATTTT
cdr3_aa: CASRTHEPNQPQHF

j_call: TRBJ1-5
d_call: -
v_call: TRBV6-5
cdr3_length: 14
clone_size: -
cdr3_nt: TGTGCCAGCAGAACCGGTCTTAGCAATCAGCCCCAGCATTTT
cdr3_aa: CASRTGLSNQPQHF

j_call: TRBJ2-1
d_call: TRBD2
v_call: TRBV28
cdr3_length: 12
clone_size: once
cdr3_nt: TGTGCCAGCAGTTCTAGCGGGGGAGGGCAGTTCTTC
cdr3_aa: CASSSSGGGQFF

j_call: TRBJ2-4
d_call: TRBD1
v_call: TRBV19
cdr3_length: 16
clone_size: -
cdr3_nt: TGTGCCAGTAGTAGGGACAGATCCCTAGCCAAAAACATTCAGTACTTC
cdr3_aa: CASSRDRSLAKNIQYF

j_call: TRBJ1-5
d_call: -
v_call: TRBV12-3/TRBV12-4
cdr3_length: 13
clone_size: -
cdr3_nt: TGTGCCAGCAGTTTACTAGATAATCAGCCCCAGCATTTT
cdr3_aa: CASSLLDNQPQHF

j_call: TRBJ2-3
d_call: -
v_call: TRBV11-3
cdr3_length: 12
clone_size: -
cdr3_nt: TGTGCCAGCAGCCCCACCGGAGATACGCAGTATTTT
cdr3_aa: CASSPTGDTQYF

j_call: TRBJ2-5
d_call: -
v_call: TRBV9
cdr3_length: 13
clone_size: once
cdr3_nt: TGTGCCAGCGCGCAGGGTCGGGAAGAGACCCAGTACTTC
cdr3_aa: CASAQGREETQYF

j_call: TRBJ1-4
d_call: -
v_call: TRBV5-5
cdr3_length: 15
clone_size: -
cdr3_nt: TGTGCCAGCAGCTTGAAACTAACAACTAATGAAAAACTGTTTTTT
cdr3_aa: CASSLKLTTNEKLFF

j_call: TRBJ2-5
d_call: -
v_call: TRBV15
cdr3_length: 14
clone_size: -
cdr3_nt: TGTGCCACCAGCAGAGAGTCACAGGGCGAGACCCAGTACTTC
cdr3_aa: CATSRESQGETQYF

j_call: TRBJ1-4
d_call: -
v_call: TRBV5-6
cdr3_length: 16
clone_size: -
cdr3_nt: TGTGCCAGCGCGAGGTTACAGGGTGCAACTAATGAAAAACTGTTTTTT
cdr3_aa: CASARLQGATNEKLFF

j_call: TRBJ2-6
d_call: -
v_call: TRBV3-1/TRBV3-2
cdr3_length: 16
clone_size: -
cdr3_nt: TGTGCCAGCAGCCGTACAGGGTTCTCTGGGGCCAACGTCCTGACTTTC
cdr3_aa: CASSRTGFSGANVLTF

j_call: TRBJ2-5
d_call: -
v_call: TRBV6-6
cdr3_length: 14
clone_size: -
cdr3_nt: TGTGCCAGCAGTTACGTTAGCGGACAAGAGACCCAGTACTTC
cdr3_aa: CASSYVSGQETQYF

j_call: TRBJ1-5
d_call: -
v_call: TRBV6-2/TRBV6-3
cdr3_length: 17
clone_size: -
cdr3_nt: TGTGCCAGCAGTTACCCCCAGGGGCGAAGTAGCAATCAGCCCCAGCATTTT
cdr3_aa: CASSYPQGRSSNQPQHF

j_call: TRBJ1-6
d_call: -
v_call: TRBV2
cdr3_length: 15
clone_size: -
cdr3_nt: TGTGCCAGCAGTGAAGTGAGCTCCTATAATTCACCCCTCCACTTT
cdr3_aa: CASSEVSSYNSPLHF

j_call: TRBJ2-3
d_call: -
v_call: TRBV24-1
cdr3_length: 14
clone_size: -
cdr3_nt: TGTGCCACCAGTGGTACAGGGATAACAGATACGCAGTATTTT
cdr3_aa: CATSGTGITDTQYF

j_call: TRBJ2-6
d_call: -
v_call: TRBV3-1/TRBV3-2
cdr3_length: 17
clone_size: -
cdr3_nt: TGTGCCAGCAGGGGTCCGGGACTGCATTCTGGGGCCAACGTCCTGACTTTC
cdr3_aa: CASRGPGLHSGANVLTF

j_call: TRBJ2-3
d_call: TRBD1
v_call: TRBV2
cdr3_length: 14
clone_size: -
cdr3_nt: TGTGCCAGCAGTAAGGACAGGGGGCCAGATACGCAGTATTTT
cdr3_aa: CASSKDRGPDTQYF

j_call: TRBJ2-3
d_call: -
v_call: TRBV3-1/TRBV3-2
cdr3_length: 14
clone_size: -
cdr3_nt: TGTGCCAGCAGCCAATGGGCCTCCACAGATACGCAGTATTTT
cdr3_aa: CASSQWASTDTQYF

j_call: TRBJ1-1
d_call: TRBD1
v_call: TRBV6-5
cdr3_length: 14
clone_size: -
cdr3_nt: TGTGCCAGCATTCTGGACAGGGTGAACACTGAAGCTTTCTTT
cdr3_aa: CASILDRVNTEAFF

j_call: TRBJ2-5
d_call: -
v_call: TRBV15
cdr3_length: 13
clone_size: -
cdr3_nt: TGTGCCACCAGCAGAGATCCGACGGAGACCCAGTACTTC
cdr3_aa: CATSRDPTETQYF

j_call: TRBJ2-3
d_call: TRBD2
v_call: TRBV3-1/TRBV3-2
cdr3_length: 18
clone_size: -
cdr3_nt: TGTGCCAGCAGCCAACTCACTCTAGCGGGACCCCCACGGGATACGCAGTATTTT
cdr3_aa: CASSQLTLAGPPRDTQYF

j_call: TRBJ1-6
d_call: -
v_call: TRBV7-9
cdr3_length: 14
clone_size: once
cdr3_nt: TGTGCCAGCAGAACCGGTGGGGAAGCTTCACCCCTCCACTTT
cdr3_aa: CASRTGGEASPLHF

j_call: TRBJ2-7
d_call: -
v_call: TRBV6-5
cdr3_length: 14
clone_size: -
cdr3_nt: TGTGCCAGCAGACTTCTTCTTGGGACCCACGAGCAGTACTTC
cdr3_aa: CASRLLLGTHEQYF